These 23 T cell receptor beta chains share one sample of origin, sequenced in a study of vaccination and CD4 T cells after COVID-19. Oncomine TCR Beta short-read sequencing was applied to DNA from cultured CD4+ T cells. TCRdb passed the PCR reads through MiXCR, listing each CDR3 protein once. In the table there are more than 8,000 distinct CDR3 sequences, roughly 31% of which are singletons. The antigens of these receptors remain unknown. Treatment specified: roughly ten-day PBMC culture with coronavirus spike peptide pools or control peptides (ViraFEST assay). The source was CD4+ T cells from blood, cultured in vitro, collected after SARS-CoV-2 vaccination. The receptors shown here come from a human donor who had recovered from COVID-19.

This clonotype was seen a few times. The gene calls are TRBV24-1 and TRBJ2-5, with D perhaps TRBD2 (6 bases). CDR1 and CDR2 (germline): KGHDR, SFDVKD. Trimming stripped 4 bases from V and 1 base from J, with 15 bases between. The CDR3 consists of 16 residues. The CDR3 spells CATSDPGTAVQETQYF. DNA of the CDR3: TGTGCCACCAGTGACCCTGGGACTGCAGTCCAAGAGACCCAGTACTTC.

This chain connects TRBV9 to TRBJ1-3; D is possibly TRBD1 (5 bases). The germline V and J ends were trimmed by 4 bases and 4 bases, with 15 bases remaining between them. The CDR3 has 15 amino acids. Germline V CDR1 and CDR2: SGDLS, YYNGEE. The CDR3 reads CASSPKPGGGNTIYF. The CDR3 coding sequence is TGTGCCAGCAGCCCTAAACCTGGGGGAGGAAACACCATATATTTT.

Relative to its sample, this clonotype is large. The V call is TRBV7-2, the J call TRBJ1-4; D ambiguous. With 4 bases removed from V and 7 bases from J, the gap between germline ends came to 13 bases. The CDR3 runs 14 residues. Germline V CDR1 and CDR2: SGHTA, FQGNSA. The CDR3 region has the DNA TGTGCCAGCAGCTCCCAGGCCTTGGGTGAAAAACTGTTTTTT. Translating it yields CASSSQALGEKLFF.

This clonotype has just a few counts. V is TRBV6-1 and J is TRBJ1-6; 7 bases are shared with TRBD1. The CDR3 extends over 13 amino acids. V dropped 8 bases and J dropped 7; count of bases not matched to a gene: 5. CDR1 is MNHNS and CDR2 is SASEGT in the germline V gene. The CDR3 here is CASSTGRNSPLHF. CDR3 DNA sequence: TGTGCCAGCTCGACAGGGCGAAATTCACCCCTCCACTTT.

This chain joins TRBV20-1 and TRBJ2-7; 9 bases line up with TRBD2. There are 15 residues in the CDR3. Per germline, CDR1 DFQATT and CDR2 SNEGSKA (reference sequence). The J segment lost 2 bases and the V segment lost 2 bases, leaving 7 bases of the junction unmatched. The CDR3 DNA is TGCAGTGCTAGAATGGAGACTAGCGGACCCTACGAGCAGTACTTC. This encodes CSARMETSGPYEQYF.

This clonotype occurred a few times. V gene TRBV20-1 combines with J gene TRBJ2-1; 9 bases map to TRBD2. Germline CDR1 DFQATT, CDR2 SNEGSKA (reference sequence). V lost 2 bases to trimming and J lost 4 bases; unmatched junction nucleotides: 9. CDR3 length: 16 residues. The CDR3 region is CSARSLAGGAYNEQFF. The CDR3 coding sequence is TGCAGTGCTAGATCACTAGCGGGTGGGGCTTACAATGAGCAGTTCTTC.

This chain uses TRBV7-2 with TRBJ1-2; tentative D call: TRBD1 (5 bases). Germline V gene sequence: CDR1 SGHTA, CDR2 FQGNSA. Trimming stripped 1 base from V and 4 bases from J, with 7 bases between. This CDR3 is 13 amino acids long. CDR3 sequence reads: CASSLVGGYGYTF. Written as DNA, the CDR3 is TGTGCCAGCAGCTTAGTGGGGGGCTATGGCTACACCTTC. Combining the CDR3 with reference TRBV7-2 and TRBJ1-2 gives the whole variable domain GAGVSQSPSNKVTEKGKDVELRCDPISGHTALYWYRQSLGQGLEFLIYFQGNSAPDKSGLPSDRFSAERTGGSVSTLTIQRTQQEDSAVYLCASSLVGGYGYTFGSGTRLTVV.

The chain uses TRBV27 and TRBJ1-5; D not certain. The CDR3 has 15 amino acids. V was clipped by 3 bases and J by 7 bases, with 16 bases between them. Germline V gene sequence: CDR1 MNHEY, CDR2 SMNVEV (reference sequence). The DNA of the CDR3 is TGTGCCAGCAGTTTTCGGGGTCGGGGAGCCCAGCCCCAGCATTTT. Translation: CASSFRGRGAQPQHF.

Only a few counts were recorded for this clonotype. The chain links TRBV7-6 to TRBJ2-1; TRBD2 matches 10 bases. Trimming at V came to 10 bases and at J to 6 bases, leaving 9 bases not matched to a gene. Germline CDR1 is SGHVS and CDR2 is FNYEAQ. This CDR3 is built from 14 residues. CDR3 protein: CAISRLAGINEQFF. Written as DNA, the CDR3 is TGTGCCATCTCAAGACTAGCGGGCATCAATGAGCAGTTCTTC.

CDR3 loop: CASSLEREWVYEQYF. The CDR3 DNA sequence: TGTGCCAGCAGTTTAGAGCGGGAGTGGGTCTACGAGCAGTACTTC. The genes are TRBV12-3 or TRBV12-4 and TRBJ2-7, with TRBD2 matching 8 bases. V lost 1 base and J lost 3; bases outside the gene matches: 5. This CDR3 has 15 residues.

The table lists this clonotype with a few counts. This chain joins TRBV10-3 and TRBJ2-5; D remains unclear. The length of the CDR3 is 11 residues. Trimming shortened V by 10 bases and J by 5 bases, and 11 bases separated the two germline ends. Germline assignment: CDR1 ENHRY and CDR2 SYGVKD. The CDR3 spells CATAFLETQYF. Here the CDR3 DNA reads TGTGCCACCGCTTTTCTGGAGACCCAGTACTTC.

This clonotype came up a few times. The V and J genes are TRBV7-8 and TRBJ2-7; 9 nucleotides agree with TRBD2. Per germline, CDR1 SGHVS and CDR2 FQNEAQ. CDR3 length equals 17 residues. Losses at the gene ends were 2 bases for V and 3 bases for J; bases not matched to a gene: 11. The CDR3 protein is CASSLRASGTIDYEQYF. CDR3 nucleotides: TGTGCCAGCAGCTTAAGGGCTAGCGGGACGATAGACTACGAGCAGTACTTC. Full variable domain (missing parts from reference TRBV7-8 and TRBJ2-7): GAGVSQSPRYKVAKRGQDVALRCDPISGHVSLFWYQQALGQGPEFLTYFQNEAQLDKSGLPSDRFFAERPEGSVSTLKIQRTQQEDSAVYLCASSLRASGTIDYEQYFGPGTRLTVT.

This clonotype was found a few times. The chain is built from TRBV12-3 or TRBV12-4 and TRBJ2-2; D is unclear. The CDR3 spans 13 residues. Trimming stripped 5 bases from V and 6 bases from J, with 10 bases between. The CDR3 here is CASSPQEAGELFF. DNA of the CDR3: TGTGCCAGCAGTCCCCAGGAAGCCGGGGAGCTGTTTTTT.

The V call is TRBV7-3, the J call TRBJ1-1; D is unresolved. With 1 base removed from V and 0 bases from J, the gap between germline ends came to 6 bases. Germline assignment: CDR1 SGHTA and CDR2 FQGTGA. The CDR3 loop spans 14 amino acids. Here the CDR3 DNA reads TGTGCCAGCAGCTTAATAGGTATGAACACTGAAGCTTTCTTT. Its protein product is CASSLIGMNTEAFF.

The chain carries TRBV28 and TRBJ2-2; perhaps TRBD1 as D (6 bases). The CDR3 totals 17 residues. Per the germline V gene, CDR1 is MDHEN and CDR2 is SYDVKM. The germline V and J ends were trimmed by 7 bases and 0 bases, with 18 bases remaining between them. CDR3 coding DNA: TGTGCCAGCATGTCGAGACGACAGGCGACGAACACCGGGGAGCTGTTTTTT. It yields the protein CASMSRRQATNTGELFF.

This clonotype was counted between two and nine times. The chain combines TRBV15 with TRBJ2-5; 8 bases agree with TRBD2. V lost 1 base to trimming and J lost 1 base; unmatched junction nucleotides: 11. CDR1 and CDR2 (germline): LNHNV, YYDKDF (reference sequence). The CDR3 loop spans 18 amino acids. The CDR3 coding sequence is TGTGCCACCAGCAGAGGGATGAGGGGTGGGACTAGCCAAGAGACCCAGTACTTC. This codes for CATSRGMRGGTSQETQYF.

This clonotype was seen more than once but under ten times. The chain uses TRBV7-2 and TRBJ1-1, with TRBD1 matching over 7 bases. With 5 bases clipped from V and 4 bases from J, the junction kept 10 bases outside the gene matches. CDR3 length: 15 residues. Germline-derived CDR1 and CDR2 are SGHTA and FQGNSA. The CDR3 loop is CASSLQGGVFTEAFF. Here the CDR3 DNA reads TGTGCCAGCAGCCTCCAGGGGGGGGTTTTCACTGAAGCTTTCTTT.

This clonotype was counted between two and nine times. The chain carries TRBV7-3 and TRBJ1-6, with D perhaps TRBD1 (5 bases). CDR1 is SGHTA and CDR2 is FQGTGA in the germline V gene. V was pared by 2 bases and J by 13 bases, with 12 bases between. The CDR3 runs 13 residues. The CDR3: CASSLVARDPLHF. CDR3 coding DNA: TGTGCCAGCAGCTTAGTGGCCCGGGACCCCCTCCACTTT. Based on the CDR3 plus reference TRBV7-3 and TRBJ1-6, the full variable domain is GAGVSQTPSNKVTEKGKYVELRCDPISGHTALYWYRQSLGQGPEFLIYFQGTGAADDSGLPNDRFFAVRPEGSVSTLKIQRTERGDSAVYLCASSLVARDPLHFGNGTRLTVT.

This clonotype was seen only a few times. The chain employs TRBV20-1 and TRBJ2-5; tentatively, D is TRBD1 (6 bases). CDR3 length: 14 amino acids. The V end was cut by 2 bases, the J end by 5 bases, with 15 bases between. CDR1 is DFQATT, CDR2 SNEGSKA, per germline (reference sequence). The CDR3 nucleotides read TGCAGTGCTAGACCCCCCACAGGGATCGAGACCCAGTACTTC. Protein: CSARPPTGIETQYF.

The rearrangement links TRBV7-2 to TRBJ2-7, with D perhaps being TRBD1 or TRBD2 (7 bases each). The V end was cut by 0 bases, the J end by 7 bases, with 13 bases between. In germline, CDR1 is SGHTA, CDR2 FQGNSA. The length of the CDR3 is 14 residues. The CDR3 spells CASSLASRGGEQYF. The CDR3 nucleotides are TGTGCCAGCAGCTTAGCGTCCAGGGGGGGGGAGCAGTACTTC.

CDR3 region: CASSRRQGDDEKLFF. Written as DNA, the CDR3 is TGCGCCAGCAGCCGACGACAGGGGGACGATGAAAAACTGTTTTTT. The V call is TRBV4-3, the J call TRBJ1-4; 9 bases fit TRBD1. V lost 4 bases, J lost 6 bases, and 6 bases stayed unmatched. The CDR3 runs to 15 residues. Germline CDR1 reads LGHNA; CDR2 reads YSLEER.

This CDR3 is CATHGGIADTQYF. The CDR3 nucleotides are TGTGCCACCCACGGGGGTATCGCAGATACGCAGTATTTT. V and J are TRBV12-3 or TRBV12-4 and TRBJ2-3, with D tentatively TRBD2 (6 bases). V lost 10 bases and J 4 bases, leaving 15 bases between the germline ends. The CDR3 consists of 13 residues.

The J gene is TRBJ2-7, the V gene TRBV15; no reliable D call. V was pared by 0 bases and J by 4 bases, with 7 bases between. This CDR3 has 13 residues. The germline V gene encodes CDR1 LNHNV and CDR2 YYDKDF (reference sequence). The CDR3 DNA reads TGTGCCACCAGCAGAGATCCATGGTACGAGCAGTACTTC. Its translation: CATSRDPWYEQYF.